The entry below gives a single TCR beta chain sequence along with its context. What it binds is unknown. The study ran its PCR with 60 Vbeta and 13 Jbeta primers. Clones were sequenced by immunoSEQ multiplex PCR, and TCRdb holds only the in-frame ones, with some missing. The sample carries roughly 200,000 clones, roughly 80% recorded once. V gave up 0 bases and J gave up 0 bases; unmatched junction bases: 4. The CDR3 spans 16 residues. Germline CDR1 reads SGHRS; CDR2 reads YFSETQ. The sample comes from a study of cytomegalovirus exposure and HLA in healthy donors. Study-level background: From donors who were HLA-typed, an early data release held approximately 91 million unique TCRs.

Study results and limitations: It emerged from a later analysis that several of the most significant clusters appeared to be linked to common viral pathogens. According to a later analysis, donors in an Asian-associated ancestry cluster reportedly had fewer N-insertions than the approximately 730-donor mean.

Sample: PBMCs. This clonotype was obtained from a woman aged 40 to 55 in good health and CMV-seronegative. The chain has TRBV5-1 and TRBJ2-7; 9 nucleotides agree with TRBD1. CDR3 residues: CASSLAPGQGSYEQYF. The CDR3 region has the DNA TGCGCCAGCAGCTTGGCCCCGGGACAGGGCTCCTACGAGCAGTACTTC.